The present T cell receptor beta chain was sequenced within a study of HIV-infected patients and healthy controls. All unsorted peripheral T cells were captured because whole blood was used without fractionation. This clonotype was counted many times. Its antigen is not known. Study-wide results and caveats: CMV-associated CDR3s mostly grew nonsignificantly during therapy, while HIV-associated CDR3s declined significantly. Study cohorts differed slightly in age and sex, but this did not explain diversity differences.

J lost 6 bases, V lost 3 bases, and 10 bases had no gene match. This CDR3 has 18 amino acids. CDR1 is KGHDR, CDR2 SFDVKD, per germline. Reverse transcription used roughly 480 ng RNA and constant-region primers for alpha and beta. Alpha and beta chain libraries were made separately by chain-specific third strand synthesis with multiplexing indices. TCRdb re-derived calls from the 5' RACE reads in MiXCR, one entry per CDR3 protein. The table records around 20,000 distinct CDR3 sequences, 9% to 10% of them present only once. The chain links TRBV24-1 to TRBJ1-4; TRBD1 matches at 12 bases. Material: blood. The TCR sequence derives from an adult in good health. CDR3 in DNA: TGTGCCACCAGTGATGGTCCGGGACAGGGGGCAGGAGATGAAAAACTGTTTTTT. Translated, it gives CATSDGPGQGAGDEKLFF.